The source of this T cell receptor (beta chain) is a study of blood T cell repertoires in COVID-19. The overall study: Specimens from acute and convalescent COVID-19 originated in the United States, Italy and Spain. T cells, B-cell-depleted T cells, or PBMCs supplied cDNA or gDNA.

V lost 3 bases and J 1 base, leaving 21 bases between the germline ends. The CDR3 extends over 18 amino acids. Germline assignment: CDR1 ENHRY and CDR2 SYGVKD. Original handling: Nucleated cell number was recorded as an estimate derived from reference gene primer amplification. TCRdb's copy holds only in-frame clones and misses some; the assay was immunoSEQ multiplex PCR. V and J calls and clone size come straight from that table; D and trimming were deduced from the DNA. The table shows around 260,000 clones, with around four fifths occurring only once. This chain uses TRBV10-3 with TRBJ1-2; weak D call: TRBD1 (6 bases). Specimen: peripheral blood. The receptor was isolated from a man aged 60-69 years with acute or convalescent COVID-19. For the CDR3, the DNA is TGTGCCATCAGTGACCCTAGGGTCCCGACAGGAGATAACTATGGCTACACCTTC. It translates to CAISDPRVPTGDNYGYTF.